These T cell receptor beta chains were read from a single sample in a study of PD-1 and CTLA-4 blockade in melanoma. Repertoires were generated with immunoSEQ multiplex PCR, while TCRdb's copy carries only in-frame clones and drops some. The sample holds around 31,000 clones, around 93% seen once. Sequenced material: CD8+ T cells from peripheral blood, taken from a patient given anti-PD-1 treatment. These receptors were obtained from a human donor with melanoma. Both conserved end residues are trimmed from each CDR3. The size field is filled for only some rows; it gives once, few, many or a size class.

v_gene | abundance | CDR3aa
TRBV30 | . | AWSVEQGPYEQY
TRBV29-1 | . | SVEDGGRSTGELF
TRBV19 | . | ASSPTGTNSPLH
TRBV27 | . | ASRNRDTGELF
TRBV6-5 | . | ASSFQGDTEAF
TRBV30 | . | AWSVTEFYGYT
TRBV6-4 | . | ASSDSSNSAEAF
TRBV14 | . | ASSQESGDIYNEQF
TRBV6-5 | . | ASSSSNLGNNEQF
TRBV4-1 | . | ASSQAPGLVTSPLNNEQF
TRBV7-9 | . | ASSSTYREGPGELF
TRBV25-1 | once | ASGDNEQF
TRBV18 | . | ASSGGWQGTEAF
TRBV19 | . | ASSMSRNDEQF
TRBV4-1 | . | ASSHTVNTEAF
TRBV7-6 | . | ASSLGEGTEAF